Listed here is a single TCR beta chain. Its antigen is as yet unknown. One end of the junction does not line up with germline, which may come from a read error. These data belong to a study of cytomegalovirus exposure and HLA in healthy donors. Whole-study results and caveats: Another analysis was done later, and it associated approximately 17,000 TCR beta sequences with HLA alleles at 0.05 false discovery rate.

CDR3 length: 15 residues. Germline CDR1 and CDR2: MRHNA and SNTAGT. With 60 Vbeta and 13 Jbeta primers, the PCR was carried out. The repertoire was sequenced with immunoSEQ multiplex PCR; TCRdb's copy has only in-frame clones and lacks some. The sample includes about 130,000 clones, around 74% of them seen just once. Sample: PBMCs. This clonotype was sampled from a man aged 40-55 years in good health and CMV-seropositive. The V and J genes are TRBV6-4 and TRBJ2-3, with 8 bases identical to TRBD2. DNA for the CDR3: TGTGCCAGCAGTGCAATCGCGGGAGGCACATATACGCAGTATTTT. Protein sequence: CASSAIAGGTYTQYF.